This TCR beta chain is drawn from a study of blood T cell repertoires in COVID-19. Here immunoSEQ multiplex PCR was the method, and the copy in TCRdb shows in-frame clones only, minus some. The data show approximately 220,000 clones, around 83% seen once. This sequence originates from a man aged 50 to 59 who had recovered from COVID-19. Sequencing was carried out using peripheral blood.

The CDR3 DNA follows: TGTGCCTGGAGTGTAGGACAGGGCTACTACGAGCAGTACTTC. Its translation: CAWSVGQGYYEQYF. The chain employs TRBV30 and TRBJ2-7, with TRBD1 identical over 8 bases. Germline assignment: CDR1 GTSNPN and CDR2 SVGIG (reference sequence). The CDR3 spans 14 residues. V lost 0 bases and J lost 3; bases outside the gene matches: 4.